These T cell receptor beta chains were read from a single sample in a study of CD8 T cells in ankylosing spondylitis. Via MiXCR, TCRdb re-called the 5' RACE reads, giving one row per CDR3 protein. The repertoire holds roughly 440,000 distinct CDR3 sequences, 17% seen once, with approximately 0.93% in the top ten. Source material: blood, either unsorted or a sorted T cell fraction (not recorded which). All receptors derive from a male donor with ankylosing spondylitis. Each CDR3 is given without its conserved first and last residue. Expanded clones are given a class, and other clones once, few, many or no size at all.

V	size	J	CDR3
TRBV5-1	-	TRBJ2-1	ASSPEGDPYNEQF
TRBV7-2	-	TRBJ2-5	ASSLVMRGGETQY
TRBV7-2	many	TRBJ2-7	ASSRTSFYEQY
TRBV10-3	few	TRBJ2-7	ALSGQSWEQY
TRBV15	-	TRBJ1-5	ATSRATGTGNQPQH
TRBV10-3	-	TRBJ2-1	AISQGGRSGRASEQF
TRBV5-1	-	TRBJ2-7	ASSLWYGTQSSYEQY
TRBV20-1	few	TRBJ2-3	SAAAGLLRTDTQY
TRBV12-3/TRBV12-4	few	TRBJ2-3	ASSLAPGVKSGTDTQY
TRBV20-1	-	TRBJ2-7	SARVLTSGGYYEQY
TRBV6-5	few	TRBJ2-7	ASSYFGSYEQY
TRBV11-3	-	TRBJ2-2	ASSHVRTGTSGRRPTGELF
TRBV5-1	-	TRBJ1-5	ASSFEGLWNQPQH
TRBV7-9	-	TRBJ1-2	ASTRTGEGYT
TRBV7-3	-	TRBJ2-1	ASSLIGAPFEFSGQF
TRBV24-1	few	TRBJ2-1	ATSDFTSGGTNEQF
TRBV6-1	few	TRBJ1-2	ASRKQGFGANYGYT
TRBV6-1	few	TRBJ2-1	ASSELAVSYNEQF
TRBV12-3/TRBV12-4	many	TRBJ2-3	ASSSGQGAKGDTQY
TRBV12-3/TRBV12-4	few	TRBJ2-7	ASRRAGGTYEQY
TRBV29-1	-	TRBJ2-3	SSTPRGGAVDTQY
TRBV5-1	few	TRBJ2-6	ASSLEGGFSSGANVLT
TRBV11-1	few	TRBJ2-7	ASSLGSGQHYEQY
TRBV11-2	few	TRBJ2-5	ASSLDPFAETQY
TRBV7-8	-	TRBJ1-2	ASSLAGTGGGWSYT
TRBV7-9	-	TRBJ2-2	PSTLGSDTGELF
TRBV29-1	few	TRBJ1-1	SAQTDTYTEAF
TRBV4-2	-	TRBJ2-3	ASSQDTSGRASVY
TRBV29-1	many	TRBJ2-3	SVALAAKGTDTQY
TRBV11-3	-	TRBJ1-6	ASRRGTEKTNSPLH
TRBV6-2/TRBV6-3	many	TRBJ1-5	ASSYSRDQPQH
TRBV12-3/TRBV12-4	many	TRBJ2-2	ASSLLLSGVTGELF
TRBV7-3	-	TRBJ1-1	ASSFSPDTEAF
TRBV11-2	-	TRBJ2-1	ASMSSGNEQF
TRBV5-6	few	TRBJ2-5	ASSLVRLAGGETQY
TRBV5-1	-	TRBJ2-2	ASSPGVNTGELF
TRBV7-9	few	TRBJ2-3	ASSPGQGVVDTQY
TRBV7-9	-	TRBJ2-7	ASSLVGFEQY
TRBV7-2	-	TRBJ2-1	ASSLARAGDEQF
TRBV5-1	-	TRBJ2-1	ASSVGLSYNEQF
TRBV18	-	TRBJ2-5	VSSIQSQETQY